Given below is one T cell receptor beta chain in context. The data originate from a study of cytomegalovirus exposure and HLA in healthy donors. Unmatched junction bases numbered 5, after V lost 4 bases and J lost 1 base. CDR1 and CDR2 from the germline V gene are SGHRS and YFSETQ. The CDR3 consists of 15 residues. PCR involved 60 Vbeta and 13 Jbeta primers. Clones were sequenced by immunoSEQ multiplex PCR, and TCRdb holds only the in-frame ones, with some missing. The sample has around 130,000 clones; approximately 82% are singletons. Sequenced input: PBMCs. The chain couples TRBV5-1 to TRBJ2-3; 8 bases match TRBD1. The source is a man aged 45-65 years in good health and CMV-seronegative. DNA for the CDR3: TGCGCCAGCAGCGAGACAGGGGAGGGCACAGATACGCAGTATTTT. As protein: CASSETGEGTDTQYF.